The clone carrying this T cell receptor (beta chain) was detected once. The antigen remains unidentified. Treatment described: 15 to 20 received Ad26.COV2.S at low or high dose, single or two shots; about 5 received placebo; per-sample allocation not given. Collection of samples fell on day 63 after the first vaccine or placebo injection. Vaccination employed an Ad26 vector expressing the Wuhan-strain SARS-CoV-2 spike. This entry comes from a study of Ad26.COV2.S vaccination and SARS-CoV-2 variants. General study points: Greater spike-specific TCR breadth was seen in vaccine recipients than in placebo recipients.

The repertoire was sequenced with immunoSEQ multiplex PCR; TCRdb's copy has only in-frame clones and lacks some. This table holds over 350,000 clones, roughly nine tenths found once. Germline assignment: CDR1 SGHKS and CDR2 YYEKEE (reference sequence). The CDR3 spans 17 residues. The V and J ends lost 1 base and 1 base respectively, with 17 bases between them. This receptor was obtained from a person aged 18-65 years who received the Ad26.COV2.S COVID-19 vaccine or a placebo. V gene TRBV5-5 combines with J gene TRBJ1-2; D uncertain. The material sequenced was peripheral blood, taken in a trial of Ad26.COV2.S vaccine versus placebo. The CDR3 DNA is TGTGCCAGCAGCTTGTTGTCATGGGCAGGCGGTAACTATGGCTACACCTTC. Protein sequence: CASSLLSWAGGNYGYTF.